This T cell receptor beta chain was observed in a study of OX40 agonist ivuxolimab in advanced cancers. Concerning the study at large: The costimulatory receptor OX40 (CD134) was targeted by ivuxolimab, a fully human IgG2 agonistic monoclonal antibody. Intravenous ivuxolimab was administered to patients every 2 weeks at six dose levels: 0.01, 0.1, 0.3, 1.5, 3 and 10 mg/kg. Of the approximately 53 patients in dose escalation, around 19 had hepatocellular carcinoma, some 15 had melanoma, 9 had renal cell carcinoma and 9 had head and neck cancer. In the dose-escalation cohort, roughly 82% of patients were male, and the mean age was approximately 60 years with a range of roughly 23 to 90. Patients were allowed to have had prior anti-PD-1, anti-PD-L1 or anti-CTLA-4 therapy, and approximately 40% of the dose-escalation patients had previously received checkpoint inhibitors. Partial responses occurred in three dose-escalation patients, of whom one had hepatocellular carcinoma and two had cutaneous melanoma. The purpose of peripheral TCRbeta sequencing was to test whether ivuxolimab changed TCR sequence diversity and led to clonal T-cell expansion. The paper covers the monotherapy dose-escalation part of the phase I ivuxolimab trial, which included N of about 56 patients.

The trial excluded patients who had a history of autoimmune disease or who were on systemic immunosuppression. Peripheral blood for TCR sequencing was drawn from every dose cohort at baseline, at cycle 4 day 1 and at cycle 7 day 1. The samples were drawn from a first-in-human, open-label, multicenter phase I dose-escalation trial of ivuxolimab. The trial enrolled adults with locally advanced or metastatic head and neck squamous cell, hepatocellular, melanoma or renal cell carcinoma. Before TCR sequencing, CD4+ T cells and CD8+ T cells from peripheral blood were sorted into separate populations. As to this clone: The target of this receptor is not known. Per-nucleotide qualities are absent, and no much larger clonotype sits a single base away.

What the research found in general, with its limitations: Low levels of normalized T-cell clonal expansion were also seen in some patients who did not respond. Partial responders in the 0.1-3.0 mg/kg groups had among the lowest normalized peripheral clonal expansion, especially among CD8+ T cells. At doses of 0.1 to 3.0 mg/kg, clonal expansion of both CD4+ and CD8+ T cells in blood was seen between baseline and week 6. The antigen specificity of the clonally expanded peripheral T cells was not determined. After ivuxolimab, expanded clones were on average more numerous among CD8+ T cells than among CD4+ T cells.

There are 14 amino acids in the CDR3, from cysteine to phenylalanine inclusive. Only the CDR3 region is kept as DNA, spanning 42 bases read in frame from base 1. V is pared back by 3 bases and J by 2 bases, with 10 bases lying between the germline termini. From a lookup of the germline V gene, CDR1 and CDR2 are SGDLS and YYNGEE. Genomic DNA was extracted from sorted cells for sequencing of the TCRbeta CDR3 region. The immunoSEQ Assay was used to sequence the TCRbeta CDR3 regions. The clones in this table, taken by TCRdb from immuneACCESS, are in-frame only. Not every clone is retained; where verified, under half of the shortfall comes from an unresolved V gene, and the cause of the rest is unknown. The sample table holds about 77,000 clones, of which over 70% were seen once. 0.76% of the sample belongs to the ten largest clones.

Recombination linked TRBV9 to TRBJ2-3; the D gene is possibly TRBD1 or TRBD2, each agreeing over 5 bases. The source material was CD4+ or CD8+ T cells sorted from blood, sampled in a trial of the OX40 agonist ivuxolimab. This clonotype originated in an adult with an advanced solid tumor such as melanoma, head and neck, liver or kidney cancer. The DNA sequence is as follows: TGTGCCAGCAGCGCCGGGACCTCCACAGATACGCAGTATTTT. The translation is CASSAGTSTDTQYF.